Following are 18 T cell receptor beta chains from one sample sequenced in a study of tumor and adjacent non-tumor tissue in lung cancer. The library came from three nested PCR rounds adapted from ARM-PCR protocols. TCRdb analysed the multiplex PCR reads with MiXCR anew, one entry per CDR3 protein. The profile shows about 90,000 distinct CDR3 sequences, under 80% of them singletons. The template was RNA from unsorted bulk tissue. Distant lung tissue was collected more than 3 cm away from the tumor edge. Sequencing was done on a sample of distant non-tumor lung tissue. The receptors were gathered from a woman aged 50 to 60 with non-small cell lung cancer.

Concerning this clonotype: A read error may account for a junction end that differs from germline. The rearrangement joins TRBV12-3 or TRBV12-4 to TRBJ1-2, with 7 bases identical to TRBD1. This CDR3 has 13 amino acids. CDR3 protein: CASSPGQDYDYTF. The CDR3 coding sequence is TGTGCCAGCAGTCCAGGACAGGACTATGACTACACCTTC.

A word on this clonotype: One end of the junction is discordant with germline, which a read error may explain. V gene TRBV6-6 combines with J gene TRBJ2-3; D might be TRBD1 (6 bases). This CDR3 has 14 amino acids. The germline CDR1 and CDR2 sequences are MNHNY and SVGAGI (reference sequence). This chain's CDR3 is CAGSVQGHTDKQYF. The CDR3 DNA reads as TGTGCTGGCAGTGTCCAGGGACACACAGATAAGCAGTATTTT.

Comments on this clonotype: An end of the junction differs from the germline gene, which may be a read error. CDR3 sequence: CASSRAGVINERFF. The CDR3 region has the DNA TGTGCCAGCAGTCGAGCGGGAGTAATCAATGAGCGGTTCTTC. The rearrangement links TRBV6-5 to TRBJ2-1, with 8 bases identical to TRBD2. The CDR3 has 14 residues. Germline V lookup: CDR1 MNHEY, CDR2 SVGAGI.

The chain combines TRBV11-2 with TRBJ2-7, with D uncertain. Germline assignment: CDR1 SGHAT and CDR2 FQNNGV. The CDR3 is 13 amino acids. The CDR3 bases are TGTGTCAGTAGCTTAGAGCATGGCGTGGGGCAGTACTTC. Translated, it gives CVSSLEHGVGQYF.

This chain links TRBV20-1 with TRBJ2-3; no clear D gene. The J call is in doubt because the DNA end fits TRBJ1-5 better. The length of the CDR3 is 14 residues. CDR1 is DFQATT and CDR2 is SNEGSKA in the germline V gene (reference sequence). CDR3 bases: TGCAGTGCTAGAAGTAGTGGAATCACAGATACGCAGCATTTT. Translated: CSARSSGITDTQHF.

Within the sample, this clonotype is medium-sized. The V and J genes are TRBV6-1 and TRBJ1-1; D is perhaps TRBD1 (6 bases). The CDR3 has 13 residues. The ends were cut back, 6 bases at V and 6 bases at J, with 14 bases in the middle. Germline lookup yields CDR1 MNHNS and CDR2 SASEGT. The CDR3: CASRGGAPSEAFF. The CDR3 nucleotides are TGTGCCAGCAGGGGGGGGGCACCCTCTGAAGCTTTCTTT.

A few counts support this clonotype. This chain uses TRBV19 with TRBJ2-5; D gene unclear. The length of the CDR3 is 14 residues. The germline CDR1 and CDR2 sequences are LNHDA and SQIVND (reference sequence). V lost 1 base and J lost 1, with 7 bases in between. CDR3 sequence (DNA): TGTGCCAGTAGTATAGGAGGCAGCCAAGAGACCCAGTACTTC. Encoded protein: CASSIGGSQETQYF.

Only one count was recorded for this clonotype. An end of the junction differs from the germline gene, which may be a read error. The rearrangement uses TRBV12-3 or TRBV12-4 and TRBJ1-1; D may be TRBD1 (5 bases). The CDR3 runs to 13 residues. CDR3 sequence: CAGSGTTNTDAFF. CDR3 in DNA: TGTGCCGGCAGTGGGACTACGAACACTGACGCTTTCTTT.

As concerns this clonotype: Since no conserved phenylalanine or tryptophan closes the CDR3, a read error is the likely cause. The limits of the CDR3 on the DNA are not certain, so only TCRdb's listed CDR3 is given. The genes are TRBV29-1 and TRBJ1-1; the table's TRBD1 call for D was not verified on the DNA. Germline V gives CDR1 SQVTM, CDR2 ANQGSEA. The CDR3 numbers 12 amino acids, ends counted. This CDR3 is CSVDRSGDEVFY.

Worth noting for this clonotype: The junction and the germline gene differ at one end; a read error may be behind it. This chain connects TRBV6-6 to TRBJ2-6; perhaps TRBD1 as D (5 bases). Per germline, CDR1 MNHNY and CDR2 SVGAGI (reference sequence). The CDR3 spans 17 residues. As DNA, the CDR3 is TGTGCCAGCAGCCAGTATATGACAGCAACTGGGGTCAACGTCCTGACTTTC. The encoded protein is CASSQYMTATGVNVLTF.

The chain has TRBV29-1 and TRBJ2-5, with a tentative D call TRBD1 (5 bases). V was cut by 5 bases and J by 5 bases, with 15 bases left in between. The CDR3 has 13 residues. In germline, CDR1 is SQVTM, CDR2 ANQGSEA. The CDR3 DNA follows: TGCAGCGTTCGGGTCAGGGTTTGGGAGACCCAGTACTTC. This gives the protein CSVRVRVWETQYF.

In regard to this clonotype: This may arise from a read error, as a much more abundant clone is one base away. The rearrangement joins TRBV2 to TRBJ2-5; D perhaps matches TRBD2 (6 bases). Trimming pared 8 bases from V and 3 bases from J, leaving 13 bases between. The CDR3 contains 13 residues. Looked up from germline, CDR1 is SNHLY and CDR2 is FYNNEI. The CDR3, as DNA: TGTGCCAGCGGTTCCGGGACTGAAGAGACCCAGTACTTC. It codes for CASGSGTEETQYF.

This chain uses TRBV5-4 with TRBJ2-1; 9 bases fit TRBD2. Trimming at V came to 6 bases and at J to 5 bases, leaving 12 bases not matched to a gene. Germline V gene sequence: CDR1 SGHNT, CDR2 YYREEE (reference sequence). The CDR3 runs 16 residues. CDR3 coding DNA: TGTGCCAGCAACATCCCCCAGACTAGCGGCCACAATGAGCAGTTCTTC. Amino acid sequence: CASNIPQTSGHNEQFF.

The V and J genes are TRBV6-5 and TRBJ2-7, with D perhaps TRBD2 (6 bases). The CDR3 contains 12 residues. Germline assignment: CDR1 MNHEY and CDR2 SVGAGI. Trimming left V 11 bases short and J 9 bases short, with 20 bases between. In DNA, the CDR3 is TGTGCCCGCTCCATCGGGAGCCACGTGCAGTACTTC. Translating gives CARSIGSHVQYF.

A word on this clonotype: This clone may be a read error of a much larger clone one base away. CDR3 residues: CASKEGVNTEASF. As DNA, the CDR3 is TGCGCCAGCAAGGAGGGAGTGAACACTGAAGCTTCCTTT. The rearrangement uses TRBV5-1 and TRBJ1-1; unclear D gene. The CDR3 sequence is 13 residues long. Per germline, CDR1 SGHRS and CDR2 YFSETQ. Together with reference TRBV5-1 and TRBJ1-1, the CDR3 gives the full variable domain: KAGVTQTPRYLIKTRGQQVTLSCSPISGHRSVSWYQQTPGQGLQFLFEYFSETQRNKGNFPGRFSGRQFSNSRSEMNVSTLELGDSALYLCASKEGVNTEASFGQGTRLTVV.

This clonotype was counted at least ten times. The rearrangement joins TRBV20-1 to TRBJ1-1; maybe TRBD1 (5 bases). The V gene lost 3 bases and the J gene lost 2 bases, with 13 bases spanning the gap. This CDR3 has 14 amino acids. Germline CDR1 DFQATT, CDR2 SNEGSKA (reference sequence). This chain's CDR3 is CSARVGRGNTEAFF. Written as DNA, the CDR3 is TGCAGTGCTAGGGTCGGTAGGGGTAACACTGAAGCTTTCTTT.

V gene TRBV7-8 combines with J gene TRBJ2-7, with 10 bases lining up with TRBD1. Germline V CDR1 and CDR2: SGHVS, FQNEAQ. CDR3 length: 12 residues. The CDR3 coding sequence is TGTCACAGCAGCTTAGACAGGGGGCGCGTGTACTTC. It codes for CHSSLDRGRVYF.

Worth noting for this clonotype: This CDR3 is missing its conserved last phenylalanine or tryptophan, likely due to a read error. The gene calls are TRBV29-1 and TRBJ1-1, with D possibly being TRBD1 (5 bases). The CDR3 contains 12 residues. The germline V gene has CDR1 SQVTM and CDR2 ANQGSEA. V was clipped by 7 bases and J by 0 bases, with 9 bases between them. CDR3 protein: CSANRMNTEAFS. The CDR3 nucleotides read TGCAGCGCCAACAGGATGAACACTGAAGCTTTCTCT.